This T cell receptor beta chain comes out of a study of blood T cell repertoires in COVID-19 (dated by TCRdb to the early 2020s). With respect to the entire study: Collaborator samples came from the United States, Italy and Spain and covered acute and convalescent phases of COVID-19. The material from the prospective study consisted of cDNA or gDNA derived from T cells, B-cell-depleted T cells, or PBMCs. The dataset comprised deeply sampled blood TCRbeta repertoires from subjects exposed to, actively infected with, or recovered from COVID-19. The repertoires were released in a freely available public database meant as a resource for research on the immune response to SARS-CoV-2. The samples were drawn from two sources: the first 160 participants of the ongoing ImmuneRACE study, and 1,254 subjects contributed by 6 global collaborators. Nearly every sample came with metadata listing a de-identified subject ID, COVID-19 status, age in years and sex. Where available, HLA class I and class II types were obtained from metadata supplied by the sample provider rather than from assay-based typing. Overall study results and their limits: Clinical and demographic metadata were provided uncurated, with the amount varying by source and participant.

A second Seattle source provided samples from volunteer blood donors who had recovered from COVID-19. The collaborating institutions used their own protocols to collect whole blood in K2EDTA tubes. For TCRbeta analysis, collaborators shipped samples as frozen whole blood, isolated PBMCs, or DNA extracted from either of those sample types. CDR3 length: 14 amino acids, cysteine to phenylalanine. Just the 42-base CDR3 DNA is kept, in frame starting at base 1. The germline V gene specifies SGHDN as CDR1 and FVKESK as CDR2. The V end loses 0 bases and the J end loses 10 bases, and a stretch of 10 bases separates them. In regard to this clone: Its antigen has not been determined. Base qualities are not at hand, and no much larger clone is one base apart.

The immunoSEQ Assay, a bias-controlled multiplex PCR, was used to amplify TCRbeta CDR3 regions from genomic DNA. The study's own analysis went as follows. The number of nucleated cells in each sample was estimated by amplification of reference gene primers within the assay. Sequence reads were collapsed and filtered to measure the absolute abundance of every unique TCRbeta CDR3 rearrangement. Productive Simpson clonality was computed per sample as the square root of Simpson's diversity index over productive rearrangements. This immuneACCESS table, as held by TCRdb, lists in-frame sequences with V and J called but not all clones. Of the missing ones, under half trace to an unresolved V gene in checked studies; the others have no known cause. That table supplies the V and J calls and clone size; D and trimming were determined from the DNA. For this sample there are approximately 300,000 clones; around 89% appear just once. The ten largest account for under 6.5% of the sample.

The chain links TRBV14 with TRBJ1-6, with TRBD1 tentatively as D gene (5 bases match). The sequence was collected from a man aged 18-30 years who had recovered from COVID-19. Sequenced input: peripheral blood. The sequenced DNA is TGTGCCAGCAGCCAAGAGGGTTGGGGCTCACCCCTCCACTTT. This gives the protein CASSQEGWGSPLHF. Joined to the reference TRBV14 and TRBJ1-6 proteins, this CDR3 gives the full variable domain: EAGVTQFPSHSVIEKGQTVTLRCDPISGHDNLYWYRRVMGKEIKFLLHFVKESKQDESGMPNNRFLAERTGGTYSTLKVQPAELEDSGVYFCASSQEGWGSPLHFGNGTRLTVT.